Below are 20 T cell receptor beta chains sequenced from a single sample in a study of shared clonotypes between healthy human individuals. Clones were read by immunoSEQ multiplex PCR, and TCRdb kept only the in-frame ones, dropping some. The table shows 300,000 to 400,000 clones, with around 67% occurring only once. The sequencing input was memory CD4+ T cells sorted from blood. The subset: CD45RA-negative fraction. The receptors here all came from a man younger than 40 in good health.

The genes are TRBV7-9 and TRBJ2-1, with D perhaps given as TRBD1 or TRBD2 (5 bases each). The CDR3 runs 14 residues. Trimming shortened V by 1 base and J by 6 bases, and 10 bases separated the two germline ends. Germline V gene data show CDR1 as SEHNR and CDR2 as FQNEAQ (reference sequence). The chain's CDR3 is CASSLVEGRNEQFF. The CDR3 DNA reads TGTGCCAGCAGCTTAGTCGAGGGGCGCAATGAGCAGTTCTTC.

This rearrangement joins TRBV4-1 to TRBJ2-1; perhaps TRBD2 as D (6 bases). The CDR3 sequence is 18 residues long. V lost 1 base to trimming and J lost 0 bases, with 16 bases between them. Germline CDR1 and CDR2: MGHRA and YSYEKL. The CDR3 loop is CASSQGLMGGHSYNEQFF. The CDR3 bases are TGCGCCAGCAGCCAAGGCTTGATGGGGGGTCACTCCTACAATGAGCAGTTCTTC.

This clone appeared a single time. The chain employs TRBV5-1 and TRBJ2-2, with D perhaps matching TRBD1 or TRBD2 (6 bases each). V was shortened by 7 bases and J by 0 bases, with 16 bases between the two germline ends. The germline gives CDR1 SGHRS, CDR2 YFSETQ. This CDR3 comprises 16 residues. CDR3 in DNA: TGCGCCAGCTGTAGAGGGGGAGGCGCGAACACCGGGGAGCTGTTTTTT. It codes for CASCRGGGANTGELFF.

The chain joins TRBV4-1 to TRBJ2-5, with D perhaps TRBD2 (8 bases). The CDR3 length is 15 residues. Trimming cost V 1 base and J 5 bases, with 14 bases left between them. Per germline, CDR1 MGHRA and CDR2 YSYEKL. The CDR3 region is CASSQAGGGIETQYF. The DNA for the CDR3 is TGCGCCAGCAGCCAAGCGGGAGGGGGCATCGAGACCCAGTACTTC.

CDR3 region: CASSLIQGKPEAFF. CDR3 DNA: TGTGCCAGCAGCTTAATTCAGGGAAAACCTGAAGCTTTCTTT. V usage is TRBV7-9 and J usage is TRBJ1-1; a weak D match, TRBD1 (5 bases). Per the germline V gene, CDR1 is SEHNR and CDR2 is FQNEAQ (reference sequence). The CDR3 runs 14 residues. V dropped 2 bases and J dropped 6 bases, with 13 bases sitting between them.

The chain is built from TRBV28 and TRBJ2-7; D ambiguous. The CDR3 loop spans 13 amino acids. Germline V lookup: CDR1 MDHEN, CDR2 SYDVKM. Trimming removed 6 bases from V and 7 bases from J, with 16 bases in between. CDR3 sequence: CASRVSLTREQYF. CDR3 DNA sequence: TGTGCCAGCAGGGTTAGCCTTACGAGGGAGCAGTACTTC.

The rearrangement joins TRBV5-4 to TRBJ2-7; D remains unclear. In germline, CDR1 is SGHNT, CDR2 YYREEE (reference sequence). V was shortened by 7 bases and J by 2 bases, with 13 bases between the two germline ends. The CDR3 spans 13 residues. The CDR3 loop is CASRSHSTYEQYF. In nucleotides, the CDR3 is TGTGCCAGCCGGTCCCACAGCACCTACGAGCAGTACTTC.

V usage is TRBV19 and J usage is TRBJ2-1; the match to TRBD2 covers 12 bases. The V gene's germline CDR1 is LNHDA and CDR2 SQIVND (reference sequence). The CDR3 length is 15 residues. J was trimmed by 7 bases and V by 2 bases; bases with no gene match: 3. In nucleotides, the CDR3 is TGTGCCAGTAGTATAAGACTAGCGGGAGCTAATGAGCAGTTCTTC. It yields the protein CASSIRLAGANEQFF.

The chain recombines TRBV7-2 with TRBJ2-5; 12 bases align to TRBD2. CDR3 size: 15 residues. The germline CDR1 and CDR2 sequences are SGHTA and FQGNSA. Germline trimming cut 5 bases from V and 4 bases from J; bases unmatched to any gene: 5. The CDR3 loop is CASSLGLAGPETQYF. Written as DNA, the CDR3 is TGTGCCAGCAGCCTCGGACTAGCGGGGCCAGAGACCCAGTACTTC.

The rearrangement joins TRBV14 to TRBJ2-7; D is possibly TRBD2 (5 bases). V was cut by 3 bases and J by 1 base, with 10 bases left in between. The germline CDR1 and CDR2 sequences are SGHDN and FVKESK. The CDR3 has 14 amino acids. Here the CDR3 reads CASSHGSGSYEQYF. The CDR3 DNA reads TGTGCCAGCAGCCATGGGAGTGGGTCCTACGAGCAGTACTTC.

This clone appeared a few times. The chain carries TRBV5-1 and TRBJ2-1; no reliable D call. Germline loops: CDR1 SGHRS, CDR2 YFSETQ. CDR3 length: 15 residues. The germline V and J ends were trimmed by 4 bases and 3 bases, with 14 bases remaining between them. CDR3 bases: TGCGCCAGCAGCACGACTGGGGTGAACTACAATGAGCAGTTCTTC. Translating it yields CASSTTGVNYNEQFF.

V and J are TRBV7-9 and TRBJ2-1, with D perhaps being TRBD1 or TRBD2 (5 bases each). The V end lost 4 bases, the J end lost 9 bases, and 16 bases lay between the germline ends. The CDR3 sequence is 14 residues long. Germline CDR1 SEHNR, CDR2 FQNEAQ (reference sequence). The CDR3 bases are TGTGCCAGCAGCTCGTTGGGAGAGGGGATTGAGCAGTTCTTC. This translates into CASSSLGEGIEQFF.

This clone was seen a handful of times. The J gene is TRBJ2-1, the V gene TRBV5-1, with 10 bases that match TRBD2. V was clipped by 6 bases and J by 5 bases; unmatched bases: 8. CDR1 and CDR2 from the germline V gene are SGHRS and YFSETQ. The CDR3 consists of 15 residues. In nucleotides, the CDR3 is TGCGCCAGCAAGACCCTAGCGGGAGCAGACAATGAGCAGTTCTTC. This translates into CASKTLAGADNEQFF.

V usage is TRBV7-9 and J usage is TRBJ1-4, with 7 nucleotides matching TRBD1. Germline CDR1 reads SEHNR; CDR2 reads FQNEAQ (reference sequence). The CDR3 spans 14 residues. The V and J ends lost 5 bases and 8 bases, in that order; junction bases with no gene match: 8. The CDR3 region is CASSPRGGEEKLFF. Written as DNA, the CDR3 is TGTGCCAGCAGCCCCAGGGGGGGTGAAGAAAAACTGTTTTTT.

The J gene is TRBJ2-5, the V gene TRBV5-5, with a weak D call TRBD2 (5 bases). This CDR3 has 15 residues. Trimming stripped 4 bases from V and 3 bases from J, with 16 bases between. CDR1 is SGHKS, CDR2 YYEKEE, per germline (reference sequence). CDR3 in DNA: TGTGCCAGCAGCCCGACTGGACTGATTAAAGAGACCCAGTACTTC. Its protein product is CASSPTGLIKETQYF.

This clone was detected only a few times. The chain is built from TRBV11-2 and TRBJ1-2; tentative D call: TRBD1 (6 bases). The length of the CDR3 is 13 residues. Germline V gene data show CDR1 as SGHAT and CDR2 as FQNNGV. V lost 4 bases, J lost 6 bases, and 12 bases lay in between. The CDR3 reads CASSSIQGNGYTF. CDR3 bases: TGTGCCAGCAGCTCGATACAGGGAAATGGCTACACCTTC.

The V call is TRBV6-6, the J call TRBJ2-1; D possibly corresponds to TRBD2 (5 bases). Germline V CDR1 and CDR2: MNHNY, SVGAGI (reference sequence). The CDR3 totals 15 residues. The V end lost 5 bases, the J end lost 0 bases, and 11 bases lay between the germline ends. Here the CDR3 DNA reads TGTGCCAGCAGTACCACTAGGAGCTCCTACAATGAGCAGTTCTTC. It translates to CASSTTRSSYNEQFF.

V usage is TRBV19 and J usage is TRBJ2-5, with D perhaps matching TRBD1 (5 bases). Trimming cost V 5 bases and J 5 bases, with 15 bases left between them. The CDR3 has 14 amino acids. In germline, CDR1 is LNHDA, CDR2 SQIVND (reference sequence). The CDR3 DNA is TGTGCCAGTAGTGTCCGGGCAGGGAAGGAGACCCAGTACTTC. It encodes CASSVRAGKETQYF.

V and J are TRBV19 and TRBJ2-1, with TRBD1 identical over 8 bases. The CDR3 is 14 residues long. Germline trimming cut 8 bases from V and 6 bases from J; bases unmatched to any gene: 9. Germline V gene data show CDR1 as LNHDA and CDR2 as SQIVND (reference sequence). The CDR3 protein is CASGQGQVFNEQFF. DNA of the CDR3: TGTGCCAGTGGGCAGGGACAGGTATTCAATGAGCAGTTCTTC.

The chain is built from TRBV7-9 and TRBJ1-4; D call uncertain. The CDR3 is 14 residues long. Trimming left V 10 bases short and J 7 bases short, with 19 bases between. The germline CDR1 and CDR2 sequences are SEHNR and FQNEAQ (reference sequence). CDR3 sequence: CAISSRRGSEKLFF. The CDR3 DNA follows: TGTGCCATCTCCTCTCGAAGAGGGAGTGAAAAACTGTTTTTT.